This section outlines one TCR beta chain sequence together with its context. The antigen this receptor binds is unknown. No much larger clone is present one base from it, and per-base qualities are unavailable. Looking up the germline V gene yields CDR1 SGHVS and CDR2 FQNEAQ. V is shortened by 2 bases, J by 7 bases, and the region joining them spans 8 bases. From cysteine to phenylalanine, the CDR3 is 12 amino acids long. Kept here is only the CDR3 DNA, which spans 36 bases and is read in frame from base 1. This sample was included in a study of T cells in Graves' hyperthyroidism and ophthalmopathy (dated by TCRdb to about 2019). With respect to the entire study: Peripheral blood samples were taken at the time of initial diagnosis, prior to any treatment. To identify distinguishing TCR V-J signatures, a discovery cohort of roughly 100 patients was used, comprising 43 with Graves' ophthalmopathy and around 60 with stable Graves' hyperthyroidism. Whether ophthalmopathy could be predicted prospectively was tested in an independent validation cohort made up of approximately 19 hyperthyroidism patients plus 17 patients who later progressed to ophthalmopathy. The 100 discovery patients were randomly divided into training and test sets at a 7:3 ratio. The study also compared thyroid tissue and blood T-cell repertoires from roughly six Graves' hyperthyroidism patients. After sampling, hyperthyroidism patients received methimazole starting at 30 mg daily, and ophthalmopathy patients received high-dose intravenous methylprednisolone. The paper reports TCR Vbeta CDR3 sequencing of 130 to 150 peripheral blood samples: around 41 ophthalmopathy, 70 to 85 hyperthyroidism and roughly 17 progressor patients. Overall study results and their limits: A model built on a 13 V-J signature distinguished ophthalmopathy from stable hyperthyroidism, reaching 87.88% sensitivity and 81.08% specificity in cross-validation and 80%/75% in testing. Most expanded thyroid clonotypes (frequency above 0.001) were also found in blood, which suggests that blood repertoires may mirror thyroid immune responses. During validation, the model predicted progression to ophthalmopathy a median of around 7 months ahead of onset, with around 65% sensitivity and 72% to 85% specificity. No statistical method was used to fix the sample size in advance, and group allocation was not hidden from the investigators.

The TCR beta CDR3 regions were amplified from RNA transcripts. The TCR CDR3 was subjected to a first round of RT-PCR using the HTBI primer set and the Qiagen OneStep RT-PCR kit. A second multiplex PCR round built the libraries, followed by size selection and purification. The libraries were sequenced on an Illumina HiSeq2000 using paired-end 100 bp reads. On the authors' methods: SOAPnuke was used to process the raw data, throwing out any read that contained adapters or uncalled bases, had a mean Phred below 15, or lacked an exact constant-primer or identifier match. High-quality paired reads were merged using COPE v1.2.5, and each unique nucleotide sequence was defined as a clonotype. MiTCR v1.1 was used to align clonotypes to the IMGT TRBV, TRBD and TRBJ reference segments. Only V-J combinations with frequency above 0.0001, covering 99.2% of repertoires, were analysed. The TCS score was defined as the ratio of F50 (clonal expansion) to E x V (chaos), calculated using BLOSUM62-based TCRdist between CDR3 peptides within each V-J. Welch's t-statistics and random forest reduced some 510 V-J features to 13, which were used in a naive Bayes classifier (R e1071). Through fastp at Q25 and MiXCR, TCRdb rebuilt clones from the public reads, retaining in-frame beta chains. Duplicate CDR3 protein sequences are folded into a single record with the most common DNA and genes. What appears here as the V and J calls and clone size reflects TCRdb's work, not the paper's. This sample lists 300,000 to 450,000 distinct CDR3 sequences; 17% were detected once. Approximately 35% of the sample is held by the ten biggest clonotypes.

The hyperthyroidism patients were between 18 and 65 years old and newly diagnosed, with a disease duration of less than 2 months. Any patient with an uncontrolled infection, another autoimmune disease, pregnancy or lactation was excluded. Diagnoses relied on clinical symptoms, serum thyroxine and TRAb, thyroid ultrasound and orbital computed tomography. Blood from progressor patients was collected at the time of first diagnosis with hyperthyroidism, before any ophthalmopathy symptoms had appeared. Ficoll-Paque density gradient centrifugation was used to isolate PBMCs from about 9 ml of fresh peripheral blood. Progressor patients were initially diagnosed with Graves' hyperthyroidism and developed ophthalmopathy during follow-up. Total RNA was extracted using Trizol reagent, and RNA quality was assessed on an Agilent 2100 Bioanalyzer.

The clonotype originates from a woman aged 25 to 39 with Graves' hyperthyroidism that later progressed to Graves' ophthalmopathy. This receptor chain uses TRBV7-8 and TRBJ1-2; TRBD1 is possibly the D segment (5 matching bases). The source material was blood. The DNA sequence follows: TGTGCCAGCAGCTTACAGGGTAGTGGCTACACCTTC. The translation is CASSLQGSGYTF.